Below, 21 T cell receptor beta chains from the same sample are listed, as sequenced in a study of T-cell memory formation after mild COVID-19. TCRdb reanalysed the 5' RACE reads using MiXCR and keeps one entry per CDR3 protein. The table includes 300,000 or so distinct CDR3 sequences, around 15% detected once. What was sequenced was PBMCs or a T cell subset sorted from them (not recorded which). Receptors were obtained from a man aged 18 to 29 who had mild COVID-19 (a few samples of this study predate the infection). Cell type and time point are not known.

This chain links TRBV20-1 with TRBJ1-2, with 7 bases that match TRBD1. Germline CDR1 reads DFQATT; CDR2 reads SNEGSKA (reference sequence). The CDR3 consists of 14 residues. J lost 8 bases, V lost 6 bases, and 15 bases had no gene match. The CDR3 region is CSATTPGQAAGYTF. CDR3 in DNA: TGCAGTGCCACAACCCCCGGACAGGCGGCGGGCTACACCTTC.

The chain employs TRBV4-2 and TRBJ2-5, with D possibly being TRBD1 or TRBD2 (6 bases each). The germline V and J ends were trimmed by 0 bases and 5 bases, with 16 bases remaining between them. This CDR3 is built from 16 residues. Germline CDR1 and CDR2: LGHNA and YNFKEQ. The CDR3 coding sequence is TGTGCCAGCAGCCAAGACCGTGCTACCGGGGGCGAGACCCAGTACTTC. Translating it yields CASSQDRATGGETQYF.

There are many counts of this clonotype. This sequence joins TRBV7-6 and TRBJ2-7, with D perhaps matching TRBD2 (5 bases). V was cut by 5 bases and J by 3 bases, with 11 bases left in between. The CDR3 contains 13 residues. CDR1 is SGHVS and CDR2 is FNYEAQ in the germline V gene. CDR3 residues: CASSDRRDYEQYF. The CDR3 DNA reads TGTGCCAGCAGCGACCGTCGGGACTACGAGCAGTACTTC.

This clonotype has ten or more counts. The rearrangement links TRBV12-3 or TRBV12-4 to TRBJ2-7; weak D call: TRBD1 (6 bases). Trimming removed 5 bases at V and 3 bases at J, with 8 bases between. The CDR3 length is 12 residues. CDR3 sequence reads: CASSPTGYEQYF. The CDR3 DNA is TGTGCCAGCAGTCCGACAGGCTACGAGCAGTACTTC.

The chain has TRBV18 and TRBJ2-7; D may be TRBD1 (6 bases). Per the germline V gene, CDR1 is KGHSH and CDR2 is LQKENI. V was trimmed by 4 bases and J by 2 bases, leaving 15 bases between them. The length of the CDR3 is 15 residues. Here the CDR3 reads CASSQRGGPTYEQYF. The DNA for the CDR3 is TGTGCCAGCTCACAGAGAGGGGGTCCTACCTACGAGCAGTACTTC.

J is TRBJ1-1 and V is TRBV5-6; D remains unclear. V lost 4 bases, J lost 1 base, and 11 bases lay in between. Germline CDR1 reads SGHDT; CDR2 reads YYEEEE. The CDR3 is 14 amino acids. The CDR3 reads CASSKGLGNTEAFF. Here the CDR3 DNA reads TGTGCCAGCAGCAAAGGACTCGGGAACACTGAAGCTTTCTTT.

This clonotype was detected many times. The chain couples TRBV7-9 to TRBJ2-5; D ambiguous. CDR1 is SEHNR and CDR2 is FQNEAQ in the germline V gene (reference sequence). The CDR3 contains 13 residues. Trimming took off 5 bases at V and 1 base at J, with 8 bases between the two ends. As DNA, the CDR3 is TGTGCCAGCAGCGTTGGACGCCAAGAGACCCAGTACTTC. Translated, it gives CASSVGRQETQYF.

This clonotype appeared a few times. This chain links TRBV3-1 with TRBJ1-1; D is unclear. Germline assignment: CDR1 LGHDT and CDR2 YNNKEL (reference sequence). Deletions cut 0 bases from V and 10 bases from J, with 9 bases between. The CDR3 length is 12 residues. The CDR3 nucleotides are TGTGCCAGCAGCCAAGATAGAGAACCAGCTTTCTTT. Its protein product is CASSQDREPAFF. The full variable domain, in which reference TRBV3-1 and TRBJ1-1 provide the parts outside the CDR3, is DTAVSQTPKYLVTQMGNDKSIKCEQNLGHDTMYWYKQDSKKFLKIMFSYNNKELIINETVPNRFSPKSPDKAHLNLHINSLELGDSAVYFCASSQDREPAFFGQGTRLTVV.

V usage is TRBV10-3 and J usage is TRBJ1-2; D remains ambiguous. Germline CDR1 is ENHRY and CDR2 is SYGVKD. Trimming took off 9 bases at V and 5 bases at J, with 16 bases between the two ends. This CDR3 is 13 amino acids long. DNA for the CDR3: TGTGCCATTACCGGGTCCTCCAGGTATGGCTACACCTTC. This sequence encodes CAITGSSRYGYTF.

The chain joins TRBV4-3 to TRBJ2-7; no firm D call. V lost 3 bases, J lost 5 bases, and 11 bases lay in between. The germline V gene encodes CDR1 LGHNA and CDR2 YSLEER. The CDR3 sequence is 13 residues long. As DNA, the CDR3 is TGCGCCAGCAGCCACCTCCGGGCCGACGAGCAGTACTTC. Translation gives CASSHLRADEQYF.

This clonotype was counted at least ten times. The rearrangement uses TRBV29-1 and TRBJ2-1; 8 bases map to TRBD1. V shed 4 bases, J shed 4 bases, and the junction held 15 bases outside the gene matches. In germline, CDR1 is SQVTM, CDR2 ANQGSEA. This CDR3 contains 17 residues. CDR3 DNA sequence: TGCAGCGTTGTTAATAATCGAGGGCAGGGGGCTTACAATGAGCAGTTCTTC. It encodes CSVVNNRGQGAYNEQFF.

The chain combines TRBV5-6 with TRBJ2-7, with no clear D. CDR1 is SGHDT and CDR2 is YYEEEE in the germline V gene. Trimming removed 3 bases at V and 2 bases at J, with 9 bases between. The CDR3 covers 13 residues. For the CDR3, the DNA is TGTGCCAGCAGCTCCGACGCCCCCTACGAGCAGTACGTC. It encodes CASSSDAPYEQYV.

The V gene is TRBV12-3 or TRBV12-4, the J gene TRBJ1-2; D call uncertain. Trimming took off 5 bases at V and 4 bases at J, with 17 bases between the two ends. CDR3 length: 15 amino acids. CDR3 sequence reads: CASSPGPGLGYGYTF. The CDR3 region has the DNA TGTGCCAGCAGTCCAGGCCCCGGGTTAGGCTATGGCTACACCTTC.

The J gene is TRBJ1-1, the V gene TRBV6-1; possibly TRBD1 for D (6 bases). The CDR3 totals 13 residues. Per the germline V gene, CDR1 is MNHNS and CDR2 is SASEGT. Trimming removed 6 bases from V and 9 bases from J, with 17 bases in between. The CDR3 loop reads CASRASGQPKAFF. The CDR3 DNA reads TGTGCCAGCAGGGCGAGCGGACAGCCCAAAGCTTTCTTT.

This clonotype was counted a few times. The CDR3 DNA sequence: TGCAGTGCTAGAGCCCTTAGCGGGGGGGCCCTCGGGGAGCTGTTTTTT. Translated, it gives CSARALSGGALGELFF. V and J are TRBV20-1 and TRBJ2-2; 11 bases agree with TRBD2. CDR3 length equals 16 residues. Germline trimming cut 1 base from V and 7 bases from J; bases unmatched to any gene: 8. Germline CDR1 DFQATT, CDR2 SNEGSKA (reference sequence).

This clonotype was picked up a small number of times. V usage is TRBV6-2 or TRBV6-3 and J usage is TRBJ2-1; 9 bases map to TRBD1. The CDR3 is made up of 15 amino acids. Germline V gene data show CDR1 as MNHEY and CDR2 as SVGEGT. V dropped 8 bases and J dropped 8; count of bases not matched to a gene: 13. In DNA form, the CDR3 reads TGTGCCAGCCGACAGGGACAGGGAAAAGTCGATGAGCAGTTCTTC. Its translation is CASRQGQGKVDEQFF.

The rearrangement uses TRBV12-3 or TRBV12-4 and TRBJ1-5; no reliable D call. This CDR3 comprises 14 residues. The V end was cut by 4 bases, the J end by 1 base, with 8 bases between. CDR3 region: CASSSGMSNQPQHF. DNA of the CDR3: TGTGCCAGCAGTTCTGGGATGAGCAATCAGCCCCAGCATTTT.

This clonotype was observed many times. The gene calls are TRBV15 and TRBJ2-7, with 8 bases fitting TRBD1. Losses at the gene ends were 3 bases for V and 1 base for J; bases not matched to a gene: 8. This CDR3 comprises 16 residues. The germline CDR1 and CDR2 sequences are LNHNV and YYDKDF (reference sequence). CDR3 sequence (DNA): TGTGCCACCAGCAGTGCGGACAGGGAGTTTTCCTACGAGCAGTACTTC. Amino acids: CATSSADREFSYEQYF.

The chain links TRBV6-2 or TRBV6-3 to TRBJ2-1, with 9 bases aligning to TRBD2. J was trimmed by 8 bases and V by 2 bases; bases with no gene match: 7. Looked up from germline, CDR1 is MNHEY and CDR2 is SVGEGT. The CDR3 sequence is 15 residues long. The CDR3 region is CASSYVAGGYDEQFF. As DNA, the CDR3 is TGTGCCAGCAGTTACGTTGCGGGGGGGTACGATGAGCAGTTCTTC.

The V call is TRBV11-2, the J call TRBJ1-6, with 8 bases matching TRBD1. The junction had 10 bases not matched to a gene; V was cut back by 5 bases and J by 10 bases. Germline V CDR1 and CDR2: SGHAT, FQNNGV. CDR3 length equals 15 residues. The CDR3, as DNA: TGTGCCAGCAGCGAAAGCGACAGGGGAAAATCACCCCTCCACTTT. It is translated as CASSESDRGKSPLHF.

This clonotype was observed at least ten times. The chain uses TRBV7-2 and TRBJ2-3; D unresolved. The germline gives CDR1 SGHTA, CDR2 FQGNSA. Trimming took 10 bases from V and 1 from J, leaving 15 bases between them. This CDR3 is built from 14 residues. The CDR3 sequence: CATLRPGGTDTQYF. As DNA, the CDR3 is TGTGCCACCCTCAGGCCGGGTGGCACAGATACGCAGTATTTT.